These T cell receptor beta chains were read from a single sample in a study of T cell responses to AZD1222 COVID-19 vaccine. The protocol was immunoSEQ multiplex PCR, while the TCRdb copy is restricted to in-frame clones and leaves out a portion. Of roughly 93,000 clones in the sample, about 89% were seen once. This material consisted of peripheral blood, taken on day 0 of AZD1222 vaccination. All receptors derive from an adult in good health. The CDR3 runs from the conserved cysteine through the conserved F or W. The order of the fields is clone size, J gene, D gene, V gene, CDR3 DNA, CDR3 protein. The D gene is left open where the match is weak. The size of a clone is reported for some rows only, either as once, few or many, or as a class for expanded clones.

clone size: -
J gene: TRBJ1-1
D gene: TRBD1
V gene: TRBV14
CDR3 DNA: TGTGCCAGCAGCCCGCGGGACAGGAGAAAGGGTGAAGCTTTCTTT
CDR3 protein: CASSPRDRRKGEAFF

clone size: -
J gene: TRBJ1-5
D gene: -
V gene: TRBV19
CDR3 DNA: TGTGCCAGTAGTAGTACCATGAGCAATCAGCCCCAGCATTTT
CDR3 protein: CASSSTMSNQPQHF

clone size: -
J gene: TRBJ1-1
D gene: -
V gene: TRBV9
CDR3 DNA: TGTGCCAGCAGCACAAAAGCCAGTTACACTGAAGCTTTCTTT
CDR3 protein: CASSTKASYTEAFF

clone size: -
J gene: TRBJ2-1
D gene: TRBD1
V gene: TRBV4-2
CDR3 DNA: TGTGCCAGCACCACCGGGACAGGAGGTTACAATGAGCAGTTCTTC
CDR3 protein: CASTTGTGGYNEQFF

clone size: -
J gene: TRBJ2-2
D gene: TRBD2
V gene: TRBV6-4
CDR3 DNA: TGTGCCAGCAGTGAGACTAGCGACACCGGGGAGCTGTTTTTT
CDR3 protein: CASSETSDTGELFF

clone size: -
J gene: TRBJ1-1
D gene: -
V gene: TRBV29-1
CDR3 DNA: TGCAGCGTTGTGCTTTGGGGGGCCGGCACTGAAGCTTTCTTT
CDR3 protein: CSVVLWGAGTEAFF

clone size: -
J gene: TRBJ1-4
D gene: -
V gene: TRBV18
CDR3 DNA: TGTGCCAGCTCACCGGGTGCAACTAATGAAAAACTGTTTTTT
CDR3 protein: CASSPGATNEKLFF

clone size: -
J gene: TRBJ1-1
D gene: -
V gene: TRBV5-1
CDR3 DNA: TGCGCCAGCAGCTTGGCCGGGGACGTTGGCACTGAAGCTTTCTTT
CDR3 protein: CASSLAGDVGTEAFF

clone size: -
J gene: TRBJ1-1
D gene: -
V gene: TRBV11-2
CDR3 DNA: TGTGCCAGCAGCTTAGTTCAGGGAGGCACTGAAGCTTTCTTT
CDR3 protein: CASSLVQGGTEAFF

clone size: once
J gene: TRBJ1-2
D gene: -
V gene: TRBV30
CDR3 DNA: TGTGCCTGGAGTTGGATGTACTATGGCTACACCTTC
CDR3 protein: CAWSWMYYGYTF

clone size: -
J gene: TRBJ1-2
D gene: TRBD1
V gene: TRBV13
CDR3 DNA: TGTGCCAGCAGCTCTTTTCCGGGACAGGGTTTTGGCTACACCTTC
CDR3 protein: CASSSFPGQGFGYTF

clone size: -
J gene: TRBJ1-1
D gene: -
V gene: TRBV5-4
CDR3 DNA: TGTGCCAGCAGCTTGGGGGGTTCCACTGAAGCTTTCTTT
CDR3 protein: CASSLGGSTEAFF

clone size: -
J gene: TRBJ2-7
D gene: -
V gene: TRBV6-5
CDR3 DNA: TGTGCCAGCAGTTCCTGGCGGGCAGGGTTCTACGAGCAGTACTTC
CDR3 protein: CASSSWRAGFYEQYF

clone size: -
J gene: TRBJ1-1
D gene: -
V gene: TRBV2
CDR3 DNA: TGTGCCAGCGCCCGTCGACCGAACACTGAAGCTTTCTTT
CDR3 protein: CASARRPNTEAFF

clone size: -
J gene: TRBJ1-1
D gene: -
V gene: TRBV5-4
CDR3 DNA: TGTGCCAGCAGCACGATACGGGGAGACACTGAAGCTTTCTTT
CDR3 protein: CASSTIRGDTEAFF

clone size: few
J gene: TRBJ1-2
D gene: -
V gene: TRBV29-1
CDR3 DNA: TGCAGCGATTCCCAGAAAGGGCCGAACTATGGCTACACCTTC
CDR3 protein: CSDSQKGPNYGYTF

clone size: -
J gene: TRBJ1-1
D gene: TRBD1
V gene: TRBV3-1/TRBV3-2
CDR3 DNA: TGTGCCAGCAGCCAAGTACATAGGACAGGGGGAGCTTTCTTT
CDR3 protein: CASSQVHRTGGAFF

clone size: -
J gene: TRBJ2-5
D gene: -
V gene: TRBV5-4
CDR3 DNA: TGTGCCAGCAGCTTCGCGGGGTCCGAGACCCAGTACTTC
CDR3 protein: CASSFAGSETQYF

clone size: -
J gene: TRBJ1-5
D gene: TRBD1
V gene: TRBV20-1
CDR3 DNA: TGCAGTGCTAGTCAGGGGGCCCATGGCAATCAGCCCCAGCATTTT
CDR3 protein: CSASQGAHGNQPQHF

clone size: -
J gene: TRBJ2-2
D gene: -
V gene: TRBV7-3
CDR3 DNA: TGTGCCAGCAGCGCCAGGGCCTCGAACACCGGGGAGCTGTTTTTT
CDR3 protein: CASSARASNTGELFF

clone size: -
J gene: TRBJ1-1
D gene: -
V gene: TRBV4-3
CDR3 DNA: TGCGCCAGCAGCCCAGAGGGCCAGTGGAACACTGAAGCTTTCTTT
CDR3 protein: CASSPEGQWNTEAFF

clone size: -
J gene: TRBJ2-2
D gene: -
V gene: TRBV6-4
CDR3 DNA: TGTGCCACCCGTGACACGAGGACCGGGGAGCTGTTTTTT
CDR3 protein: CATRDTRTGELFF